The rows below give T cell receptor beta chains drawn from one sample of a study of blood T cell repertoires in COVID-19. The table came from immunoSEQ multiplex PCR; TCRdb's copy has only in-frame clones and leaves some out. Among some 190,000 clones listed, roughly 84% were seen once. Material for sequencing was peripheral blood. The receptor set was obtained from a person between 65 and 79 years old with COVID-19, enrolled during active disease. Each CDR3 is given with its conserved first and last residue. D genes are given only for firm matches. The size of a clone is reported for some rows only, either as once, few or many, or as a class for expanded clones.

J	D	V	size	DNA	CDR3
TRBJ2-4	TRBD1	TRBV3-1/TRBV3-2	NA	TGTGCCAGCAGCCAAGACGGACAGGGAGGAAACATTCAGTACTTC	CASSQDGQGGNIQYF
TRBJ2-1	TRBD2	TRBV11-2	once	TGTGCCAGCAGCCCCTTGGGGGGGCTAGCGGGGGGACCCTACAATGAGCAGTTCTTC	CASSPLGGLAGGPYNEQFF
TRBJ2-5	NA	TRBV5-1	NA	TGCGCCAGCAGCCCGGAGCCAGGGCAAGAGACCCAGTACTTC	CASSPEPGQETQYF
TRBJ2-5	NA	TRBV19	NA	TGTGCCAGTAGTATACAGGGCGTTTGGGAGACCCAGTACTTC	CASSIQGVWETQYF
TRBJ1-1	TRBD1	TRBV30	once	TGTGCCTCCGGAGGGGGCCGGGGTCCCCGGTTGGTGAAAGCTTTCTTT	CASGGGRGPRLVKAFF
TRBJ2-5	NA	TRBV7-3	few	TGTGCCAGCAGCTCCGGACAGCTCGAAGGGGGTACCCAGTACTTC	CASSSGQLEGGTQYF
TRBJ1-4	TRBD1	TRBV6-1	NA	TGTGCCAGCAGTGAAGGGACAGGGGATGAAAAACTGTTTTTT	CASSEGTGDEKLFF
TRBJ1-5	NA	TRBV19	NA	TGTGCCAGTAAAACAGGCCAGTATAGCAATCAGCCCCAGCATTTT	CASKTGQYSNQPQHF
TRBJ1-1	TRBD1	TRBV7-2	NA	TGTGCCAGCAGCCCCAGGACAGGGGGCGGGGGCACTGAAGCTTTCTTT	CASSPRTGGGGTEAFF
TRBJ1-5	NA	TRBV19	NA	TGTGCCAGTAGTAGACAACGGTATAGCAATCAGCCCCAGCATTTT	CASSRQRYSNQPQHF
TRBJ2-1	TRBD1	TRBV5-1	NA	TGCGCCAGCAGCTCCGGGACAGGGTACTACAATGAGCAGTTCTTC	CASSSGTGYYNEQFF
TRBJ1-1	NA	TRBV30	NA	TGTGCCTGGAGTTATTCCGGGAACACTGAAGCTTTCTTT	CAWSYSGNTEAFF
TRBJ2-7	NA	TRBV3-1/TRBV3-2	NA	TGTGCCAGCAGCCCCCAGGGCGGGACCCCCTGGGCACTCTACGAGCAGTACTTC	CASSPQGGTPWALYEQYF
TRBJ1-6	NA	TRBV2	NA	TGTGCCAGCAGCGGCCGACAGATCTATAATTCACCCCTCCACTTT	CASSGRQIYNSPLHF
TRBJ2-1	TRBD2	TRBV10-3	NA	TGTGCCATCGGCCTGGGCGGGGGGAGGATCGGTGAGCAGTTCTTC	CAIGLGGGRIGEQFF
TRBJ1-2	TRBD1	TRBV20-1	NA	TGCAGTGCTAGTGGGGGACAGGGCGACTATGGCTACACCTTC	CSASGGQGDYGYTF
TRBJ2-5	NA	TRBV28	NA	TGTGCCAGCGGTGACGCGGGGCTTGAAGAGACCCAGTACTTC	CASGDAGLEETQYF
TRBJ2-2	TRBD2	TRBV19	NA	TGTGCCAGTAGAATAGCGGGGGACACCGGGGAGCTGTTTTTT	CASRIAGDTGELFF
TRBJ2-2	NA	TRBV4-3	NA	TGCGCCAGCAGCCTGGGGGGGGCCGCTCTCCCCGGGGAGCTGTTTTTT	CASSLGGAALPGELFF
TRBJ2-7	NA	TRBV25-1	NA	TGTGCCAGCAGTGTGGCTGGGGGCGCGAGGGAGCAGTACTTC	CASSVAGGAREQYF
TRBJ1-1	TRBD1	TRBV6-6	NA	TGTGCCAGCAGTCCCGGACAGAGGGGGCTCATGGGCACTGAAGCTTTCTTT	CASSPGQRGLMGTEAFF
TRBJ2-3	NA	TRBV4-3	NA	TGCGCCAGCAGCCAATCGGGCCAGGGTTCGGCAGATACGCAGTATTTT	CASSQSGQGSADTQYF
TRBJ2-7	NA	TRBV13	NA	TGTGCCAGCAGCTTAGGCGGGACAATTTACGAGCAGTACTTC	CASSLGGTIYEQYF
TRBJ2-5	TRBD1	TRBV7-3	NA	TGTGCCAGCAGCTTGACAGGGGGCTTTTACGAGACCCAGTACTTC	CASSLTGGFYETQYF
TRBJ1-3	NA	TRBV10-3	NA	TGTGCCATCAGTGTTAGAGACTCTGGAAACACCATATATTTT	CAISVRDSGNTIYF
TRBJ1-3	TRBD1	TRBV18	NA	TGTGCCAGCTCACCACCGACAGGGGGCAGAAACACCATATATTTT	CASSPPTGGRNTIYF
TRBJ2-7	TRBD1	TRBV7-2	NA	TGTGCCAGCAGCTTAGACAGGGGGCCCTACGAGCAGTACTTC	CASSLDRGPYEQYF
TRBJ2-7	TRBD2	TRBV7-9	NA	TGTGCCAGCAGCTTTGCTAGCGGGAGATACGAGCAGTACTTC	CASSFASGRYEQYF
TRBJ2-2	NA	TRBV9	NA	TGTGCCAGCAGCTTTAGTCTAGGAGACGCCGGGGAGCTGTTTTTT	CASSFSLGDAGELFF
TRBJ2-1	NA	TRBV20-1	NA	TGCAGTGCTGAGCCGCAGGGGCAGTTCTTC	CSAEPQGQFF
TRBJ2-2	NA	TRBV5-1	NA	TGCGCCAGCAGCTTGGATAGCCAACCCACCGGGGAGCTGTTTTTT	CASSLDSQPTGELFF
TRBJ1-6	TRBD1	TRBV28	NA	TGTGCCAGCAGCCCTGGGACAGGGTCCTTGAATTCACCCCTCCACTTT	CASSPGTGSLNSPLHF
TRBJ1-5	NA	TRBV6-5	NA	TGTGCCAGCCACCCAGGGATTAGCAATCAGCCCCAGCATTTT	CASHPGISNQPQHF
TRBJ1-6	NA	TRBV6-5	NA	TGTGCCACCCAGAGGGGGGGAGGTGTATCACCCCTCCACTTT	CATQRGGGVSPLHF
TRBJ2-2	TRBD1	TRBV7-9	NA	TGTGCCAGCAGCTTTCGGGACAGTAACACCGGGGAGCTGTTTTTT	CASSFRDSNTGELFF
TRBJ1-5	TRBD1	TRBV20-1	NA	TGCAGTGCGAGTGATAGAGGCAGGGGGTCCTATAGCAATCAGCCCCAGCATTTT	CSASDRGRGSYSNQPQHF
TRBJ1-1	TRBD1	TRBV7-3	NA	TGTGCCAGCAGTCCAGGGGGAATGGCTGCTGAAGCTTTCTTT	CASSPGGMAAEAFF
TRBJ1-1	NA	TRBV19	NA	TGTGCCAGTAGTGCGGGACGGCTGAACACTGAAGCTTTCTTT	CASSAGRLNTEAFF
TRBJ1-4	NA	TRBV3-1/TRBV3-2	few	TGTGCCAGCAGCCCGATACAGGGTGACAATGAAAAACTGTTTTTT	CASSPIQGDNEKLFF
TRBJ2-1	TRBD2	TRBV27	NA	TGTGCCAGCAGTTTAGCGGGAGAGATCAATGAGCAGTTCTTC	CASSLAGEINEQFF
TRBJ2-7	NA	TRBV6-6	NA	TGTGCCAGCAGATCAACAGGGTCCCACGAGCAGTACTTC	CASRSTGSHEQYF
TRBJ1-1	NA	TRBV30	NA	TGTGCCTGGAGGCGGAATATGAACACTGAAGCTTTCTTT	CAWRRNMNTEAFF
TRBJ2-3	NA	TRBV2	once	TGTGCCAGCCACCAGGGCGGCACAGATACGCAGTATTTT	CASHQGGTDTQYF
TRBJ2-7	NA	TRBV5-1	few	TGCGCCAGCAGCTTGGACGCGACTTACCCTAACGAGCAGTACTTC	CASSLDATYPNEQYF
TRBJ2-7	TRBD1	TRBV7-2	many	TGTGCCAGCAGCTTAGGTGGACAGGGTGTGTACGAGCAGTACTTC	CASSLGGQGVYEQYF
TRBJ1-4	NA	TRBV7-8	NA	TGTGCCAGCAGCTTAGTCCGGCAGGGCGGAGATGAAAAACTGTTTTTT	CASSLVRQGGDEKLFF
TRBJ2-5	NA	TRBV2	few	TGTGCCAGCAGTGGCCGGGAAGAGACCCAGTACTTC	CASSGREETQYF